These T cell receptor beta chains were read from a single sample in a study of cytomegalovirus exposure and HLA in healthy donors. Only in-frame clones appear in the TCRdb table, and some are missing; sequencing was by immunoSEQ multiplex PCR. The sample includes approximately 190,000 clones, 80% to 90% of them seen just once. Material for sequencing was PBMCs. The receptors stem from a woman aged 25 to 39 in good health and CMV-seropositive. The CDR3 runs from the conserved cysteine through the conserved F or W. Fields, in order: D gene, J gene, V gene, clone size, CDR3 DNA, CDR3 protein. D genes are given only for firm matches. Expanded clones get a size class; other rows say once, few or many, or leave the size out.

>NA|TRBJ2-7|TRBV27|NA
TGTGCCAGCAGTTTTACGGGAGTTCTCTCCTACGAGCAGTACTTC
CASSFTGVLSYEQYF
>NA|TRBJ2-6|TRBV18|NA
TGTGCCAGCTCAGAGACCTCACAGGGTAATGCTGGGGCCAACGTCCTGACTTTC
CASSETSQGNAGANVLTF
>NA|TRBJ2-6|TRBV7-9|NA
TGTGCCAGCAGCTCCAGGGTTTCTGGGGCCAACGTCCTGACTTTC
CASSSRVSGANVLTF
>NA|TRBJ1-5|TRBV28|NA
TGTGCCACCGGAGTGAGAAATCAGCCCCAGCATTTT
CATGVRNQPQHF
>NA|TRBJ2-5|TRBV7-3|NA
TGTGCCAGCAGCTTGACTAGGCAAGAGACCCAGTACTTC
CASSLTRQETQYF
>NA|TRBJ1-1|TRBV9|NA
TGTGCCAGCAGCGTAGCTACGCAGGGCGAAGCTTTCTTT
CASSVATQGEAFF
>NA|TRBJ1-2|TRBV28|NA
TGTGCCAGCAGTTCGCCCTCAGGGGCTCAGGGCTACACCTTC
CASSSPSGAQGYTF
>TRBD1|TRBJ1-1|TRBV11-3|NA
TGTGCCAGCAGCCCAGGGACAGGAGTGGGAGACACTGAAGCTTTCTTT
CASSPGTGVGDTEAFF
>TRBD2|TRBJ2-5|TRBV27|once
TGTGCCAGCAGTCCCCAGCCTAGCGGGAGCGGGACCCAGTACTTC
CASSPQPSGSGTQYF
>NA|TRBJ1-5|TRBV5-1|NA
TGCGCCAGCAGCTTGGTAGCGCTGGGAGCGGGGCAGCCCCAGCATTTT
CASSLVALGAGQPQHF
>TRBD1|TRBJ1-1|TRBV6-5|NA
TGTGCCAGCAGTTCCAGGACAGGCCCCAACACTGAAGCTTTCTTT
CASSSRTGPNTEAFF
>NA|TRBJ1-2|TRBV27|NA
TGTGCCAGCGGGCGGGGAGGAGGGGGCTACACCTTC
CASGRGGGGYTF
>TRBD1|TRBJ1-1|TRBV6-5|few
TGTGCCAGCAGTTTCGGACAGGGCCTCCTGGGCACTGAAGCTTTCTTT
CASSFGQGLLGTEAFF
>NA|TRBJ2-2|TRBV6-1|NA
TGTGCCAGCAGTGTGAACGGTGCGAACACCGGGGAGCTGTTTTTT
CASSVNGANTGELFF
>TRBD1|TRBJ2-7|TRBV13|NA
TGTGCCAGCAGCTCCAGGGACAGTCCACCCTACGAGCAGTACTTC
CASSSRDSPPYEQYF
>TRBD2|TRBJ2-7|TRBV27|NA
TGTGCCAGCAGTTTATTTTCCAGCGGGAGGTACGAGCAGTACTTC
CASSLFSSGRYEQYF
>NA|TRBJ2-1|TRBV30|NA
TGTGCCTGGAGCTGGGGGCCAGAAAATGAGCAGTTCTTC
CAWSWGPENEQFF
>TRBD1|TRBJ2-5|TRBV19|NA
TGTGCCAGTAGTACGACAGGGTTGGCAGAGACCCAGTACTTC
CASSTTGLAETQYF
>TRBD2|TRBJ2-5|TRBV28|NA
TGTGCCAGCAGTTTTGGGGAGGGCCTTAGGGAGACCCAGTACTTC
CASSFGEGLRETQYF
>TRBD2|TRBJ2-1|TRBV5-1|NA
TGCGCCAGCAGCTTGATCAGCGGGAATTCGTACAATGAGCAGTTCTTC
CASSLISGNSYNEQFF
>TRBD1|TRBJ1-4|TRBV7-9|few
TGTGCCAGCAGCTCGAACCTAGGGACAGGGAGGGAAAAACTGTTTTTT
CASSSNLGTGREKLFF
>TRBD1|TRBJ2-2|TRBV5-1|NA
TGCGCCAGCAGCTTGGCTAGGGGACAGGGAGCCGGGGAGCTGTTTTTT
CASSLARGQGAGELFF
>TRBD1|TRBJ2-2|TRBV6-5|NA
TGTGCCAGCAGTTACCTCGACAGGGGGGTAGGGTTGTTTTTT
CASSYLDRGVGLFF
>TRBD2|TRBJ2-7|TRBV5-1|NA
TGCGCCAGCAGCTACACACCAGCTAGCGGCTCCTACGAGCAGTACTTC
CASSYTPASGSYEQYF
>TRBD1|TRBJ2-5|TRBV4-2|NA
TGTGCCAGCAGCCCGGGACAGGGGGAAGAGACCCAGTACTTC
CASSPGQGEETQYF
>NA|TRBJ2-3|TRBV18|NA
TGTGCCAGCTCCTTCACAGATACGCAGTATTTT
CASSFTDTQYF
>TRBD2|TRBJ2-2|TRBV4-2|NA
TGTGCCAGCAGCCAATTCCCTAGCGGGAGCGGCGGGGAGCTGTTTTTT
CASSQFPSGSGGELFF
>TRBD1|TRBJ2-7|TRBV6-1|NA
TGTGCCAGCAGGGGATACTTGGGACAGGTCTACGAGCAGTACTTC
CASRGYLGQVYEQYF
>NA|TRBJ1-2|TRBV5-4|NA
TGTGCCAGCGGGGCGGACTATGGTTATGGCTACACCTTC
CASGADYGYGYTF
>TRBD1|TRBJ2-7|TRBV29-1|NA
TGCAGCGTTCAACAGGGGGTGTACGAGCAGTACTTC
CSVQQGVYEQYF
>TRBD1|TRBJ2-1|TRBV9|NA
TGTGCCAGCAGCGACCCGGGACAGGGGCCCTACAATGAGCAGTTCTTC
CASSDPGQGPYNEQFF
>TRBD2|TRBJ2-1|TRBV6-5|few
TGTGCCAGCTATAGCGGGAGGGCCGCCCATGAGCAGTTCTTC
CASYSGRAAHEQFF
>NA|TRBJ1-1|TRBV6-1|NA
TGTGCCAGCACGGACAGGAACACTGAAGCTTTCTTT
CASTDRNTEAFF
>TRBD1|TRBJ1-5|TRBV2|NA
TGTGCCAGCAGTGATTTGGGCTTGAGACAGGGACGTGATAGCAATCAGCCCCAGCATTTT
CASSDLGLRQGRDSNQPQHF
>TRBD1|TRBJ2-7|TRBV11-2|NA
TGTGCCAGCACCTCGACAGGGCAAAGCGAGCAGTACTTC
CASTSTGQSEQYF
>NA|TRBJ1-1|TRBV27|NA
TGTGCCAGCAGTTTTTCCGCGGGGCTGAACACTGAAGCTTTCTTT
CASSFSAGLNTEAFF
>NA|TRBJ1-2|TRBV7-3|NA
TGTGCCAGCAGCCCAGGCACAGGTACCTATGGCTACACCTTC
CASSPGTGTYGYTF
>NA|TRBJ2-3|TRBV6-5|NA
TGTGCCAGCAGTAGACTAGGCGATACGCAGTATTTT
CASSRLGDTQYF
>TRBD2|TRBJ2-5|TRBV7-9|NA
TGTGCCAGCAGCACTAGCGGAGGGGGGGAGACCCAGTACTTC
CASSTSGGGETQYF
>TRBD1|TRBJ1-5|TRBV7-6|NA
TGTGCCAGCAGCTTAGAGGCAGGGGGCCGGGGCAATCAGCCCCAGCATTTT
CASSLEAGGRGNQPQHF
>NA|TRBJ1-5|TRBV6-5|once
TGTGCCAGCAGCCTTACAGGTGATCAGCCCCAGCATTTT
CASSLTGDQPQHF
>NA|TRBJ2-3|TRBV5-6|once
TGTGCCAGCAGCCCGGGGAAAGTAGCCGGAGATACGCAGTATTTT
CASSPGKVAGDTQYF
>NA|TRBJ1-3|TRBV29-1|once
TGCAGCGTCTCGACATCCTCTGGAAACACCATATATTTT
CSVSTSSGNTIYF
>TRBD1|TRBJ1-2|TRBV28|NA
TGTGCCAGCAGTTTACCCGACAGGGGTGGTGGCTACACCTTC
CASSLPDRGGGYTF
>NA|TRBJ1-2|TRBV19|NA
TGTGCCAGTAGCCGCTCCTACGGGGACTATGGCTACACCTTC
CASSRSYGDYGYTF
>NA|TRBJ1-4|TRBV27|NA
TGTGCCAGTTCCGGGCGGGCATACGCTGAAAAACTGTTTTTT
CASSGRAYAEKLFF
>NA|TRBJ1-5|TRBV19|NA
TGTGCCAGTAGTTCTCAGGGACATTCGAATAGCAATCAGCCCCAGCATTTT
CASSSQGHSNSNQPQHF
>TRBD1|TRBJ2-5|TRBV29-1|NA
TGCAGCGCCCTCGGGACAGGGGGGCCTAGCGGCCCCCAAGAGACCCAGTACTTC
CSALGTGGPSGPQETQYF
>NA|TRBJ1-2|TRBV2|few
TGTGCCAGCAGTGAATCTATGCTTAATGGCTACACCTTC
CASSESMLNGYTF
>NA|TRBJ2-2|TRBV27|NA
TGTGCCAGCAGTTTACTTTTGCCTCCAGGGAACACCGGGGAGCTGTTTTTT
CASSLLLPPGNTGELFF
>NA|TRBJ1-2|TRBV28|NA
TGTGCCAGCAGTTTGGCCTTACGCGAGATGAGGGGCTACACCTTC
CASSLALREMRGYTF